This TCR beta chain was sequenced during a study of T cell responses to AZD1222 COVID-19 vaccine. Study observations and caveats: Reports say nearly half of spike-specific TCRs go after unmutated variant regions. Elevations in Spike-specific TCR breadth and depth followed administration of two AZD1222 doses. Vaccine-related CD4 TCRs covered spike, predominating at 160-218 and 743-854.

Germline V lookup: CDR1 LNHDA, CDR2 SQIVND (reference sequence). The CDR3 runs 14 residues. Between the trimmed V and J ends, which lost 4 bases and 0 bases, there was a span of 6 bases. With respect to this clone: Its target is not known.

Here immunoSEQ multiplex PCR was the method, and the copy in TCRdb shows in-frame clones only, minus some. Of roughly 80,000 clones in the sample, 88% were seen once. This TCR was recovered from an adult in good health. Sequenced here: peripheral blood, sampled on day 0 of MenACWY control vaccination. The rearrangement uses TRBV19 and TRBJ2-2, with a tentative D call TRBD1 (5 bases). The CDR3 region is CASSRTPNTGELFF. The CDR3 region has the DNA TGTGCCAGTAGTAGGACACCGAACACCGGGGAGCTGTTTTTT.